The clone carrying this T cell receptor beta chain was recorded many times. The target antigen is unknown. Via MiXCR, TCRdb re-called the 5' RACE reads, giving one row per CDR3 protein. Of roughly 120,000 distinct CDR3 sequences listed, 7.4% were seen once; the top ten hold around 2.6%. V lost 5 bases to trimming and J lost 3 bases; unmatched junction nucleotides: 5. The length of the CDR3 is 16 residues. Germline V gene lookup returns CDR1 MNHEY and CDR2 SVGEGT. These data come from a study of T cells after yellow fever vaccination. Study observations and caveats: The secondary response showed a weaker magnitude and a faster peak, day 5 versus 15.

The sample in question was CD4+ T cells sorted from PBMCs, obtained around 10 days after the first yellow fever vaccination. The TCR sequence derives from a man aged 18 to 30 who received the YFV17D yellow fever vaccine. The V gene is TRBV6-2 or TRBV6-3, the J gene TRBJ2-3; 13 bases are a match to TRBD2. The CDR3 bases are TGTGCCAGCAGTCTCCCGGGACTAGCGGGGACAGATACGCAGTATTTT. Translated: CASSLPGLAGTDTQYF.